This T cell receptor (beta chain) appears in the sequencing data of a study of blood T cell repertoires in COVID-19. Study-level background: Samples of COVID-19 (acute and convalescent) were obtained from the United States, Italy and Spain. T cells, B-cell-depleted T cells, or PBMCs supplied cDNA or gDNA.

Trimming left V 5 bases short and J 2 bases short, with 19 bases between. Germline V lookup: CDR1 SEHNR, CDR2 FQNEAQ (reference sequence). The CDR3 extends over 17 amino acids. TCRdb's table, derived via immunoSEQ multiplex PCR, lists solely in-frame clones and lacks some. Of more than 250,000 clones in the sample, about 90% were seen once. Residents of about two dozen US areas, aged about 18 to 89 years, made up the participants. Two negative PCRs, clearance, or symptom resolution were required of recovered Cohort 3 donors. The sample holds a few counts of this clone. The sequence came from a woman aged 25 to 39 who had recovered from COVID-19. The source material was PBMCs or T cells enriched from blood (not recorded which). The genes are TRBV7-9 and TRBJ1-3, with D tentatively TRBD1 (5 bases). CDR3 protein: CASSPGGQGTTGNTIYF. In nucleotides, the CDR3 is TGTGCCAGCAGCCCCGGGGGTCAGGGAACCACTGGAAACACCATATATTTT.